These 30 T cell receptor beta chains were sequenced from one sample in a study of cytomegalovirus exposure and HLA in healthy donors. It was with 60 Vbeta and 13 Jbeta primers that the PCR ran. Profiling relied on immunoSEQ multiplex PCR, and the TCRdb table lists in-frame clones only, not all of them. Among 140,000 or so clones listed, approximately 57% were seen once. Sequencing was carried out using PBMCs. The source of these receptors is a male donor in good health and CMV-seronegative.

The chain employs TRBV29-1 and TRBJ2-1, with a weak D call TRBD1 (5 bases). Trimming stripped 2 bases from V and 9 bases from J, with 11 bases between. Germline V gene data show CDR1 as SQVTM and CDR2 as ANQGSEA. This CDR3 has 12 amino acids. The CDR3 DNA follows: TGCAGCGTTGAATTGGGGCCCGGTGAGCAGTTCTTC. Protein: CSVELGPGEQFF.

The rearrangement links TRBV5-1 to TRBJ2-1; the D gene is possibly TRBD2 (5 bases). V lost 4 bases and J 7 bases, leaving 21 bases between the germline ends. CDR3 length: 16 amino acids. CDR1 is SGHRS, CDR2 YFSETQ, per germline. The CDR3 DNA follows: TGCGCCAGCAGCCATTGGACGGATAACACGGGGAATGAGCAGTTCTTC. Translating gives CASSHWTDNTGNEQFF.

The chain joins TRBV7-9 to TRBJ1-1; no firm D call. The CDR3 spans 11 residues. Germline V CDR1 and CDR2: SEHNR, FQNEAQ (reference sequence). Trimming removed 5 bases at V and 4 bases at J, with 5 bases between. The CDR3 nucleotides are TGTGCCAGCAGCCTTCTCACTGAAGCTTTCTTT. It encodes CASSLLTEAFF.

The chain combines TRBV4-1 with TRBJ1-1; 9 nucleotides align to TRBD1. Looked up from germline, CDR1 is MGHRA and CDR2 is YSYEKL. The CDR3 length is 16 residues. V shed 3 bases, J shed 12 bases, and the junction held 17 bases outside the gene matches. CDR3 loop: CASSQGGSGTGSNTFF. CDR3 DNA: TGCGCCAGCAGCCAGGGAGGATCCGGGACAGGGTCCAATACTTTCTTT.

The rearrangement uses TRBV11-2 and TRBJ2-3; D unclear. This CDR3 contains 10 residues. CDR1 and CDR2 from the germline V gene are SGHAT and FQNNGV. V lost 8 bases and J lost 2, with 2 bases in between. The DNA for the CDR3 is TGTGCCAGCCACACAGATACGCAGTATTTT. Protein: CASHTDTQYF.

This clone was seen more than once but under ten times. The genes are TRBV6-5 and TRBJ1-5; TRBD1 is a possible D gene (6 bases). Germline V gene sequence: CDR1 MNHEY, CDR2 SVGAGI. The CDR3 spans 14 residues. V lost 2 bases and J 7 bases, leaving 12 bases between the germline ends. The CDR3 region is CASSYGQGWQPQHF. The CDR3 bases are TGTGCCAGCAGTTACGGGCAGGGGTGGCAGCCCCAGCATTTT.

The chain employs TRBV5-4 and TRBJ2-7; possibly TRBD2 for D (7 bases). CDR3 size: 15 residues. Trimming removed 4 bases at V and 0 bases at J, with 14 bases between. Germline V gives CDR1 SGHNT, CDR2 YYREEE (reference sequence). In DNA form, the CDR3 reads TGTGCCAGCAGCCGGGGGGCCCCTAGCTCCTACGAGCAGTACTTC. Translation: CASSRGAPSSYEQYF.

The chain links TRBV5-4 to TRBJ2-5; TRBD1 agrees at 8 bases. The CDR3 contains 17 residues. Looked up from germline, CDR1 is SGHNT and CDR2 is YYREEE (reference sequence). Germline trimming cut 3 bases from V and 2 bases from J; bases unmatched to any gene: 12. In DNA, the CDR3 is TGTGCCAGCAGCTACGGACAGGGCTTAGCGGTTCAAGAGACCCAGTACTTC. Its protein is CASSYGQGLAVQETQYF.

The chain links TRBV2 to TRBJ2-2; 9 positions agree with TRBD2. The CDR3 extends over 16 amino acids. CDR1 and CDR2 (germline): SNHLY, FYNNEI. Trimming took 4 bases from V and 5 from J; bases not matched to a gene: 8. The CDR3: CASSVDLAGYTGELFF. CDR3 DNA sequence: TGTGCCAGCAGTGTGGATCTAGCGGGGTATACCGGGGAGCTGTTTTTT.

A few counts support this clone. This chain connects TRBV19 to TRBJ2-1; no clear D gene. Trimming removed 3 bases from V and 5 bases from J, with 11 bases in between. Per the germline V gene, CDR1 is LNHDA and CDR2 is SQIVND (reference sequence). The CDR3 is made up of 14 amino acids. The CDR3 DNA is TGTGCCAGTAGTATTCGCGAGAGCCACAATGAGCAGTTCTTC. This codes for CASSIRESHNEQFF.

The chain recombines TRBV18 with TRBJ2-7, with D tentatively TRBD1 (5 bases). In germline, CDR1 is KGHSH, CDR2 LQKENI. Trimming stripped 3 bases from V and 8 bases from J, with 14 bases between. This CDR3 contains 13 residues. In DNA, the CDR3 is TGTGCCAGCTCACCGGGGCAGGCCTGGCAGCAGTACTTC. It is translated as CASSPGQAWQQYF.

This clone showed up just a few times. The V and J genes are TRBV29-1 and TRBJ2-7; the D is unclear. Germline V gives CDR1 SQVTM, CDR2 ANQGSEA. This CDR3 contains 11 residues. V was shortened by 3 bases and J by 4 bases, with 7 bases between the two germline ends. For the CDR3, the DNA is TGCAGCGTTGAGGAGAATTACGAGCAGTACTTC. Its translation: CSVEENYEQYF.

The CDR3 DNA follows: TGTGCCAGCAGCTTGTTGACAGGGGAGGGGACTGAAGCTTTCTTT. Its translation is CASSLLTGEGTEAFF. The rearrangement uses TRBV11-2 and TRBJ1-1; 8 bases match TRBD1. V dropped 3 bases and J dropped 5; count of bases not matched to a gene: 8. Germline V CDR1 and CDR2: SGHAT, FQNNGV. This CDR3 comprises 15 residues.

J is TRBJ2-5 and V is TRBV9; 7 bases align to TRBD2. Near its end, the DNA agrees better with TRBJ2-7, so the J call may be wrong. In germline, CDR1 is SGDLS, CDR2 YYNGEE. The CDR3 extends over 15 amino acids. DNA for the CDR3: TGTGCCAGCAGCTCTGGGGCTAGCGGCCCCTACGAGCAGTACTTC. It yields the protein CASSSGASGPYEQYF.

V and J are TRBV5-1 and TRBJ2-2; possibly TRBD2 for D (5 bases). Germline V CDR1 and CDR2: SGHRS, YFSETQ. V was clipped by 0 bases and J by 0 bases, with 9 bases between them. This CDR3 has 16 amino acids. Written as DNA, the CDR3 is TGCGCCAGCAGCTTGGCAGGCGGGTCGAACACCGGGGAGCTGTTTTTT. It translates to CASSLAGGSNTGELFF.

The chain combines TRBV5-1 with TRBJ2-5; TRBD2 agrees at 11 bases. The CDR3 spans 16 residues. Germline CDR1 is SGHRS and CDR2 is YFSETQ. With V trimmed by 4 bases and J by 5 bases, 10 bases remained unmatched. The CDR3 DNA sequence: TGCGCCAGCAGCCCCCTAATAGCGGGGGGGCACGAGACCCAGTACTTC. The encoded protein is CASSPLIAGGHETQYF. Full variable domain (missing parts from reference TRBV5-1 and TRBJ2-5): KAGVTQTPRYLIKTRGQQVTLSCSPISGHRSVSWYQQTPGQGLQFLFEYFSETQRNKGNFPGRFSGRQFSNSRSEMNVSTLELGDSALYLCASSPLIAGGHETQYFGPGTRLLVL.

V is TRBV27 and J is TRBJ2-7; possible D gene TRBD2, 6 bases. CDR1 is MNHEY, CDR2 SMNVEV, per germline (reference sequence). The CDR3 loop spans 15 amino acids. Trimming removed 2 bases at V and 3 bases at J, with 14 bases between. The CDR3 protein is CASSLRRGSFYEQYF. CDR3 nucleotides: TGTGCCAGCAGTTTAAGACGGGGGTCGTTCTACGAGCAGTACTTC.

The CDR3 DNA sequence: TGTGCCAGCAGCCCTATATTGGGGGGACGGTTAAGTGGCAATGAGCAGTTCTTC. It specifies CASSPILGGRLSGNEQFF. The chain has TRBV7-9 and TRBJ2-1; TRBD2 might be the D (6 bases). The CDR3 runs to 18 residues. V was clipped by 5 bases and J by 6 bases, with 26 bases between them. The germline CDR1 and CDR2 sequences are SEHNR and FQNEAQ (reference sequence). The full variable domain, its missing parts supplied by reference TRBV7-9 and TRBJ2-1, is DTGVSQNPRHKITKRGQNVTFRCDPISEHNRLYWYRQTLGQGPEFLTYFQNEAQLEKSRLLSDRFSAERPKGSFSTLEIQRTEQGDSAMYLCASSPILGGRLSGNEQFFGPGTRLTVL.

The CDR3 DNA reads TGTGCCAGCAGCCTATTCCTAGCGGATACGCAGTATTTT. Translation gives CASSLFLADTQYF. The chain is built from TRBV9 and TRBJ2-3; D may be TRBD2 (6 bases). Germline assignment: CDR1 SGDLS and CDR2 YYNGEE. The CDR3 has 13 residues. The V gene lost 4 bases and the J gene lost 6 bases, with 12 bases spanning the gap.

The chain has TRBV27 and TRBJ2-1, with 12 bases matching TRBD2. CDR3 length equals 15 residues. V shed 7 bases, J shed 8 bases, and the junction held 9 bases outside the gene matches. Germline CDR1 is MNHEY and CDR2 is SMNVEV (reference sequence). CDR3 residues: CASTGRTSGVYEQFF. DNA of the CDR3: TGTGCCAGCACGGGGCGGACTAGCGGGGTCTATGAGCAGTTCTTC.

CDR3: CASSSLQGAGELFF. CDR3 nucleotide sequence: TGTGCCAGCAGCTCATTACAGGGAGCCGGGGAGCTGTTTTTT. The chain couples TRBV7-3 to TRBJ2-2; tentatively, D is TRBD1 (6 bases). Trimming stripped 4 bases from V and 6 bases from J, with 12 bases between. The CDR3 covers 14 residues. From germline, CDR1 is SGHTA and CDR2 FQGTGA.

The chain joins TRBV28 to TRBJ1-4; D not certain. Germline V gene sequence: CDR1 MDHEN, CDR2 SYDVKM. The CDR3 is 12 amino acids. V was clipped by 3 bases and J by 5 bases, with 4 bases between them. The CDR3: CASSLLNEKLFF. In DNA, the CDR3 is TGTGCCAGCAGTTTGTTAAATGAAAAACTGTTTTTT. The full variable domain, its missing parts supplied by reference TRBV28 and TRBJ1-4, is DVKVTQSSRYLVKRTGEKVFLECVQDMDHENMFWYRQDPGLGLRLIYFSYDVKMKEKGDIPEGYSVSREKKERFSLILESASTNQTSMYLCASSLLNEKLFFGSGTQLSVL.

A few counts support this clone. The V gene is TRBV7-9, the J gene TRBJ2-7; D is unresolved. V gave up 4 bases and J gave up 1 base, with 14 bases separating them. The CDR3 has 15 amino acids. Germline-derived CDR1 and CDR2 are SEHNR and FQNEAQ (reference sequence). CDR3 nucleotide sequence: TGTGCCAGCAGCTCTACGACACATTTTTCCTACGAGCAGTACTTC. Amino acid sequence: CASSSTTHFSYEQYF.

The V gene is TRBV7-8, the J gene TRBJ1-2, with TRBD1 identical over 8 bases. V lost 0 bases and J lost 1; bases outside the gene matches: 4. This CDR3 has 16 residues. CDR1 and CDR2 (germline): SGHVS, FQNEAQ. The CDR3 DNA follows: TGTGCCAGCAGCTTAGCTGGACAGGGAGGTAACTATGGCTACACCTTC. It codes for CASSLAGQGGNYGYTF. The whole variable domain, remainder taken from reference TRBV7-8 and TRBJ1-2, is GAGVSQSPRYKVAKRGQDVALRCDPISGHVSLFWYQQALGQGPEFLTYFQNEAQLDKSGLPSDRFFAERPEGSVSTLKIQRTQQEDSAVYLCASSLAGQGGNYGYTFGSGTRLTVV.

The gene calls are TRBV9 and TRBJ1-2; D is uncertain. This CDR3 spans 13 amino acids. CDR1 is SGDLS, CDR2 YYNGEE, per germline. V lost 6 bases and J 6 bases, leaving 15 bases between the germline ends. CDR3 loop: CASTRGYSNGYTF. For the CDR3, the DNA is TGTGCCAGCACCCGGGGTTACTCAAATGGCTACACCTTC.

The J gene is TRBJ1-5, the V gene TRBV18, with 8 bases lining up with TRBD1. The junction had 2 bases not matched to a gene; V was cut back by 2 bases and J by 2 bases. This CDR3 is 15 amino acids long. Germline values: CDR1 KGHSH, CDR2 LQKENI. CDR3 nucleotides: TGTGCCAGCTCACCAACAGGGGGTGGCAATCAGCCCCAGCATTTT. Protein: CASSPTGGGNQPQHF.

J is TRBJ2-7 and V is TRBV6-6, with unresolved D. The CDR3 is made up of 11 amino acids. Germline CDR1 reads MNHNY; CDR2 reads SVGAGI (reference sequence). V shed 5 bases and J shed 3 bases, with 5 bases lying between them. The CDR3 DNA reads TGTGCCAGCAGTCTTATCTACGAGCAGTACTTC. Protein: CASSLIYEQYF.

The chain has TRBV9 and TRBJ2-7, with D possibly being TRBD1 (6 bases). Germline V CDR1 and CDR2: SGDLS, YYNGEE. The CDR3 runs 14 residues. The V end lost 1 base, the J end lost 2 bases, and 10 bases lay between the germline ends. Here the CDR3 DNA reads TGTGCCAGCAGCGTATCAGGGGTCCCCTACGAGCAGTACTTC. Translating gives CASSVSGVPYEQYF. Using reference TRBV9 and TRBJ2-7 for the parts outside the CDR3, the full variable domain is DSGVTQTPKHLITATGQRVTLRCSPRSGDLSVYWYQQSLDQGLQFLIQYYNGEERAKGNILERFSAQQFPDLHSELNLSSLELGDSALYFCASSVSGVPYEQYFGPGTRLTVT.

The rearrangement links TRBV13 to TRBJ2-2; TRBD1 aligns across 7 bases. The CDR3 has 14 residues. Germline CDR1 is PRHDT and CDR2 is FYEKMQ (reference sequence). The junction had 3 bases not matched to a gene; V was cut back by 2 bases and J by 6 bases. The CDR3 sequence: CASSLSGGAGELFF. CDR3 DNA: TGTGCCAGCAGCTTATCAGGGGGAGCCGGGGAGCTGTTTTTT.

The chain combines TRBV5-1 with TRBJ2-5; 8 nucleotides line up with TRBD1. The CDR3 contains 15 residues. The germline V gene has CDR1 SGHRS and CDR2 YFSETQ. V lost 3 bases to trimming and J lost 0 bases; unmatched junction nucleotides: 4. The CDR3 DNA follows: TGCGCCAGCAGCTCGAGGACAGGGAACCAAGAGACCCAGTACTTC. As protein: CASSSRTGNQETQYF.